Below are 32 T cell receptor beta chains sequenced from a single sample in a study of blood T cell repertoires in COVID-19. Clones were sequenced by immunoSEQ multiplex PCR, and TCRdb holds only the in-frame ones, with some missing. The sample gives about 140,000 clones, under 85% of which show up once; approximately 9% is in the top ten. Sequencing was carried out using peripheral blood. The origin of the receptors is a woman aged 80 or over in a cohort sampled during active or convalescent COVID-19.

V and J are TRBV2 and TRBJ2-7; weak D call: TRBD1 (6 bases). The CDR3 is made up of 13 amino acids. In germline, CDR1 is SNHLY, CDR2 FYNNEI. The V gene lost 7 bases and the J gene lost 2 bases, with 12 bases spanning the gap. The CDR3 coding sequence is TGTGCCAGCACTCGAGACAGGACCTACGAGCAGTACTTC. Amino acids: CASTRDRTYEQYF.

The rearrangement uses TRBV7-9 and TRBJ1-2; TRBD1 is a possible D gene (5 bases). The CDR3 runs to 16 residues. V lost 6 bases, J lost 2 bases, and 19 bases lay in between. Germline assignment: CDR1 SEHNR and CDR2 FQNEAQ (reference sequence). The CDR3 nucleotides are TGTGCCAGCAGTCGCCCGGTGGGGGGTCGAAACTATGGCTACACCTTC. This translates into CASSRPVGGRNYGYTF.

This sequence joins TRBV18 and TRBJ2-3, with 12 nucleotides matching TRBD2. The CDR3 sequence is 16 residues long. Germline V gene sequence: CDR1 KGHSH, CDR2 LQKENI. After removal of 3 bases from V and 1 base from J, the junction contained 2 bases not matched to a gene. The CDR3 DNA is TGTGCCAGCTCACCGCGACTAGCGGGGGGCACAGATACGCAGTATTTT. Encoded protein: CASSPRLAGGTDTQYF.

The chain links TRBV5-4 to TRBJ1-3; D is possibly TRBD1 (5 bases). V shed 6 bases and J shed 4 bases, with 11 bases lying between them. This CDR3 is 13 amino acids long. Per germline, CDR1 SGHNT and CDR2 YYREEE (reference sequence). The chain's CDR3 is CASTSGFGNTIYF. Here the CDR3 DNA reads TGTGCCAGCACCTCAGGGTTCGGAAACACCATATATTTT.

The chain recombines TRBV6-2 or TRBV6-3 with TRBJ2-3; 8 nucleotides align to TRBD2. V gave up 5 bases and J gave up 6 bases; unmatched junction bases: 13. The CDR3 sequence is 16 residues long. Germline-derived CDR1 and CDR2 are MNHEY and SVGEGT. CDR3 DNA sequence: TGTGCCAGCAGTCTTGGACTAGCCCCGCAGTCGGATACGCAGTATTTT. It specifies CASSLGLAPQSDTQYF.

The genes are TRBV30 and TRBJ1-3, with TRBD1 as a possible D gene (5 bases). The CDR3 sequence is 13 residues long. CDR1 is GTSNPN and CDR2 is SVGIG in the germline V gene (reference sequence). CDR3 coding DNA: TGTGGCTTCAACCAGGGCACTGGAAACACCATATATTTT. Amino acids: CGFNQGTGNTIYF.

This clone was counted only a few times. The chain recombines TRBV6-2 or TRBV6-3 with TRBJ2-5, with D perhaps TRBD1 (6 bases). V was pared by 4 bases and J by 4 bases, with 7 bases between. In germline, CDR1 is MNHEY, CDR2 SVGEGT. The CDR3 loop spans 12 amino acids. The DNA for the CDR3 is TGTGCCAGCAGTTTGGGGGCAGAGACCCAGTACTTC. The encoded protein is CASSLGAETQYF.

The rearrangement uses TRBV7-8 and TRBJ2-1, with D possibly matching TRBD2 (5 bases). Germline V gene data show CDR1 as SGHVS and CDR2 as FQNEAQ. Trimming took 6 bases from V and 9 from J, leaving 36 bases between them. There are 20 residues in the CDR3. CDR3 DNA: TGTGCCAGCAGTTTCGCCCCCGGGCTAGTTAGCGACATGCCTCTGAGTGAGCAGTTCTTC. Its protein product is CASSFAPGLVSDMPLSEQFF.

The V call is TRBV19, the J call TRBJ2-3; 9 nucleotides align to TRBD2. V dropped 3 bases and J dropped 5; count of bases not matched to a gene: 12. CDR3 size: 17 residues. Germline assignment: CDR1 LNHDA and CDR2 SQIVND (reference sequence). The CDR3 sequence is CASSIPGERGVEDTQYF. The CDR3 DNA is TGTGCCAGTAGTATCCCTGGAGAGCGGGGGGTCGAAGATACGCAGTATTTT. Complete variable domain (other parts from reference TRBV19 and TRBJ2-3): DGGITQSPKYLFRKEGQNVTLSCEQNLNHDAMYWYRQDPGQGLRLIYYSQIVNDFQKGDIAEGYSVSREKKESFPLTVTSAQKNPTAFYLCASSIPGERGVEDTQYFGPGTRLTVL.

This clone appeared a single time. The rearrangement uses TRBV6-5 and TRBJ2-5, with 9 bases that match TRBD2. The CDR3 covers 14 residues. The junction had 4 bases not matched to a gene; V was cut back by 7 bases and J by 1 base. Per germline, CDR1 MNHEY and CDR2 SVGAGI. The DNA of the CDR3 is TGTGCCAGCACCCCGACTAGCGGCCAAGAGACCCAGTACTTC. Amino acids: CASTPTSGQETQYF.

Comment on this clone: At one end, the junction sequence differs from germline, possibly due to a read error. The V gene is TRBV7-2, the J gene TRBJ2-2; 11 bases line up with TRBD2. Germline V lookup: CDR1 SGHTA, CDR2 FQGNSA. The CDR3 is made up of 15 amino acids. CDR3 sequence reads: CASSLAGGDTGELFF. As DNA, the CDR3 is TGTGCCAGCAGTTTAGCGGGGGGGGACACCGGGGAGCTGTTTTTT.

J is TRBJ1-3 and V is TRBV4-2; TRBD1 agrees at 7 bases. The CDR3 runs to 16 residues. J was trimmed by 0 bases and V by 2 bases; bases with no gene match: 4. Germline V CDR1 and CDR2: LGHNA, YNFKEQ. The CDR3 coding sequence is TGTGCCAGCAGCCAAACTTGGACAGGCTCTGGAAACACCATATATTTT. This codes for CASSQTWTGSGNTIYF.

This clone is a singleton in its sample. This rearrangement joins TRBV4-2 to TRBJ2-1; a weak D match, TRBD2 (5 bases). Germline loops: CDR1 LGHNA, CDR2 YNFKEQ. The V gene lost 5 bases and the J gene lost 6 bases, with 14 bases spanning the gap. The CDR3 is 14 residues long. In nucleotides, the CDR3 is TGTGCCAGCAGCGGAGAGAGGGTAGTCAATGAGCAGTTCTTC. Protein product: CASSGERVVNEQFF.

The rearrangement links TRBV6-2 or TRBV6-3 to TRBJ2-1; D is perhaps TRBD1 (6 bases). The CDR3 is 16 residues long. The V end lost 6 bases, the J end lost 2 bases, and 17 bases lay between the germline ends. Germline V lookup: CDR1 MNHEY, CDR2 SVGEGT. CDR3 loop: CASSPEGVRTYNEQFF. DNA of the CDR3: TGTGCCAGCAGCCCCGAGGGGGTTCGTACCTACAATGAGCAGTTCTTC.

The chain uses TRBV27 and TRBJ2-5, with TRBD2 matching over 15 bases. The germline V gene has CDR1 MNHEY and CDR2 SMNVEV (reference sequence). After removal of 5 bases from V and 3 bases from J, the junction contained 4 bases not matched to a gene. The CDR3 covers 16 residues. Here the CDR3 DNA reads TGTGCCAGCAGTCCGTGGACTAGCGGGGGGGAAGAGACCCAGTACTTC. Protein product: CASSPWTSGGEETQYF.

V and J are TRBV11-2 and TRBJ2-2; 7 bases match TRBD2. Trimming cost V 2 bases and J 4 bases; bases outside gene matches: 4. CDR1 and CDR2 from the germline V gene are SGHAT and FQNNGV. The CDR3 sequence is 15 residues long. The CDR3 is CASSLFWGGTGELFF. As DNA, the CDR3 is TGTGCCAGCAGCTTATTTTGGGGGGGCACCGGGGAGCTGTTTTTT.

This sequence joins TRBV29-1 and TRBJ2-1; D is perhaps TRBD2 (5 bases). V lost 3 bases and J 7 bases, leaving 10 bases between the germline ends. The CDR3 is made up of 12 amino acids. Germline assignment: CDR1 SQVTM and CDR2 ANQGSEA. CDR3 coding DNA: TGCAGCGTTGAGAACCTAGCTAATGAGCAGTTCTTC. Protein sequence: CSVENLANEQFF.

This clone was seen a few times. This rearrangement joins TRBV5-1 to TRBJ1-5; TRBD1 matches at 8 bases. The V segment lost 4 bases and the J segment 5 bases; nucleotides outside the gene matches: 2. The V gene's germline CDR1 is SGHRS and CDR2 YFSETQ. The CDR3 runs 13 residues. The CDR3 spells CASSQTGDQPQHF. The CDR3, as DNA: TGCGCCAGCAGCCAGACAGGGGATCAGCCCCAGCATTTT.

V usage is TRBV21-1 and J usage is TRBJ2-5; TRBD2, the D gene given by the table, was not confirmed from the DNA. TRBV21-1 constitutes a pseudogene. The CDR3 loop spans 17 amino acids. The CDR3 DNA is TGTGCCAGCAGCAAATTAATCTGGGGGGGAACCTCAGAGACCCAGTACTTC. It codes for CASSKLIWGGTSETQYF.

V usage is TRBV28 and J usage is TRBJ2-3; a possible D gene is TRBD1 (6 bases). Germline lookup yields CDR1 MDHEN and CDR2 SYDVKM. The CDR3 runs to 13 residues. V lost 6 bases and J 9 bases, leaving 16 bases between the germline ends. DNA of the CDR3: TGTGCCAGCAGCAATATCGACAGGACGACGCAGTATTTT. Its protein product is CASSNIDRTTQYF. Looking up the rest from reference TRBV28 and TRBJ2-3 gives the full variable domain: DVKVTQSSRYLVKRTGEKVFLECVQDMDHENMFWYRQDPGLGLRLIYFSYDVKMKEKGDIPEGYSVSREKKERFSLILESASTNQTSMYLCASSNIDRTTQYFGPGTRLTVL.

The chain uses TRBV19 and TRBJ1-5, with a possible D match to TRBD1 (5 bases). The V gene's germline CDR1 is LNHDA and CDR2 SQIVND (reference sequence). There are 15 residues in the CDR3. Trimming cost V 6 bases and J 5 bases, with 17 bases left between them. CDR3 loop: CASSPKGQVDQPQHF. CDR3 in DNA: TGTGCCAGTAGCCCGAAGGGGCAGGTTGATCAGCCCCAGCATTTT.

The CDR3 loop reads CASSVGQGGLETQYF. CDR3 DNA: TGTGCCAGCAGCGTAGGGCAGGGGGGTCTAGAGACCCAGTACTTC. The chain has TRBV9 and TRBJ2-5; TRBD1 might be the D (7 bases). Trimming left V 0 bases short and J 4 bases short, with 13 bases between. From germline, CDR1 is SGDLS and CDR2 YYNGEE. This CDR3 is 15 amino acids long.

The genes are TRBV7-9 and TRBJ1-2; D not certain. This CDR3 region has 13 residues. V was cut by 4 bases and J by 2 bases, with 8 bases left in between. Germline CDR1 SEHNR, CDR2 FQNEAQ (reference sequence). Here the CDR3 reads CASSSGLNYGYTF. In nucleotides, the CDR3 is TGTGCCAGCAGCTCCGGGTTGAACTATGGCTACACCTTC. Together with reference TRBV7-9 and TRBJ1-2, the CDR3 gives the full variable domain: DTGVSQNPRHKITKRGQNVTFRCDPISEHNRLYWYRQTLGQGPEFLTYFQNEAQLEKSRLLSDRFSAERPKGSFSTLEIQRTEQGDSAMYLCASSSGLNYGYTFGSGTRLTVV.

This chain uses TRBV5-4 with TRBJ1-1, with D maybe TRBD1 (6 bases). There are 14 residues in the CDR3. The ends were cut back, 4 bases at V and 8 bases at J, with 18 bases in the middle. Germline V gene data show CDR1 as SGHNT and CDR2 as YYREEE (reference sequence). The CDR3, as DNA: TGTGCCAGCAGCGATACAGGGCTGGAACTAGAAGCTTTCTTT. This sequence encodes CASSDTGLELEAFF.

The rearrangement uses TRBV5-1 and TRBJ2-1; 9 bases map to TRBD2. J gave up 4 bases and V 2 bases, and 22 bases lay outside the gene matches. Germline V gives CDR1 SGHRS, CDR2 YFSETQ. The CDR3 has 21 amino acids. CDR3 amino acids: CASSFGSSGGPGTFIYNEQFF. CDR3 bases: TGCGCCAGCAGCTTCGGTTCGAGCGGGGGGCCCGGCACCTTTATTTACAATGAGCAGTTCTTC. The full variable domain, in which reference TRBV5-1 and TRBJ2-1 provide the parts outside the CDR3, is KAGVTQTPRYLIKTRGQQVTLSCSPISGHRSVSWYQQTPGQGLQFLFEYFSETQRNKGNFPGRFSGRQFSNSRSEMNVSTLELGDSALYLCASSFGSSGGPGTFIYNEQFFGPGTRLTVL.

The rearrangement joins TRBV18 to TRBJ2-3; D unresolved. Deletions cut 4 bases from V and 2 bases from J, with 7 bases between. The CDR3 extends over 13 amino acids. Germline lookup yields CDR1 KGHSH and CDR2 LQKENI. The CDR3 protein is CASSRGITDTQYF. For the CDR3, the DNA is TGTGCCAGCTCACGAGGAATCACAGATACGCAGTATTTT.

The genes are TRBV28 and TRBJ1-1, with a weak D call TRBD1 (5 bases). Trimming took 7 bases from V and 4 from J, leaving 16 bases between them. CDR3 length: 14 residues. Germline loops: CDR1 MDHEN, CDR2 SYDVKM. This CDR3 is CASTYSGGATEAFF. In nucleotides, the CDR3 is TGTGCCAGCACGTATTCGGGAGGGGCCACTGAAGCTTTCTTT.

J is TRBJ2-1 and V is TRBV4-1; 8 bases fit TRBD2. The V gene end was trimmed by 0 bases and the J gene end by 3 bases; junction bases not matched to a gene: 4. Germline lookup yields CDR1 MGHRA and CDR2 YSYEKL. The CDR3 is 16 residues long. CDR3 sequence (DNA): TGCGCCAGCAGCCAAGATGGGGGGACTAGCTACAATGAGCAGTTCTTC. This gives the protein CASSQDGGTSYNEQFF.

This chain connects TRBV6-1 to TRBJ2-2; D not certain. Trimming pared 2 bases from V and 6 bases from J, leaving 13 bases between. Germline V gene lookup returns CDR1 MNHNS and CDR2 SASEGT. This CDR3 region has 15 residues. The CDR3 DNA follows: TGTGCCAGCAGTGAATTAGCTATCCTGCCCGGGGAGCTGTTTTTT. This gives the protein CASSELAILPGELFF.

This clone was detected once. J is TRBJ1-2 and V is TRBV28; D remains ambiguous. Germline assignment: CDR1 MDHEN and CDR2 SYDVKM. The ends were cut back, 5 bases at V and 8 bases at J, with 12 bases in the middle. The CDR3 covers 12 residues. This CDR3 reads CASSPLPRGYTF. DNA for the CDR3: TGTGCCAGCAGTCCCCTCCCACGGGGCTACACCTTC.

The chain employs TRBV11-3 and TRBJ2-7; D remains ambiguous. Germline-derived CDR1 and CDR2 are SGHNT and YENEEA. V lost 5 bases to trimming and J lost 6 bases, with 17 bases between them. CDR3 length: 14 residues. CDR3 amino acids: CASSPSAGSGEQYF. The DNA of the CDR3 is TGTGCCAGCAGCCCGTCGGCAGGCAGTGGCGAGCAGTACTTC.

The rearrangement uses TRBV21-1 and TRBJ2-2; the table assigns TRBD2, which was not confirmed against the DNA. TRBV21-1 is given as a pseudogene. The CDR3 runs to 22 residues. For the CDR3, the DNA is TGTGCCAGCAGCCCACTGCAGCAGGGAACTAGCGGGGGGCTAACGAACACCGGGGAGCTGTTTTTT. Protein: CASSPLQQGTSGGLTNTGELFF.